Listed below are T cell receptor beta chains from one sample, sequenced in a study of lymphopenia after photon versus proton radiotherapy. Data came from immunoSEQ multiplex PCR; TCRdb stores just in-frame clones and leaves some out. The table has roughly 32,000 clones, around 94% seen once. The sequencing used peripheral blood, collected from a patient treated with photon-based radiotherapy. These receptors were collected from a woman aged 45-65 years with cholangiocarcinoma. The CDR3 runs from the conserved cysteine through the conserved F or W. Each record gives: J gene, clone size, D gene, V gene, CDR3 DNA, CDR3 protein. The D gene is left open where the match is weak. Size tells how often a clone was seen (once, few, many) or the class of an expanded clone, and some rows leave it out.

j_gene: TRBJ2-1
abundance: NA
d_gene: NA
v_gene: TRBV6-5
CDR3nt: TGTGCCAGCAGTTACTCGAAGTACAACAATGAGCAGTTCTTC
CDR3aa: CASSYSKYNNEQFF

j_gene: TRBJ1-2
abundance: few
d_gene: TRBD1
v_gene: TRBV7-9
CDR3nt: TGTGCCAGCAGCCTAGACGGGACAGGGATCCAGTATGGCTACACCTTC
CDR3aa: CASSLDGTGIQYGYTF

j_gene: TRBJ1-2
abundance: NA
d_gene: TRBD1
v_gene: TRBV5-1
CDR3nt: TGCGCCAGCAAACCTACGACAGGGTGGAATCGGGGCTACACCTTC
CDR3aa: CASKPTTGWNRGYTF

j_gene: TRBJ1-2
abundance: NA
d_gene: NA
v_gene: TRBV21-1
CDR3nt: TGTGCCAGCAGCAAGTCTCCGGGATTCCCAGAGCATGGCTACACCTTC
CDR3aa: CASSKSPGFPEHGYTF

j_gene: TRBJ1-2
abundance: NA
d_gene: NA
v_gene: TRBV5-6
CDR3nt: TGTGCCAGCAGCCGGGGACGGAACTATGGCTACACCTTC
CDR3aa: CASSRGRNYGYTF

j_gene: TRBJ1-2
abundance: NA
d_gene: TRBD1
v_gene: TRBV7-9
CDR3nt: TGTGCCAGCAGCCCCGGACAGGCGCAACGCTATGGCTACACCTTC
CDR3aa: CASSPGQAQRYGYTF

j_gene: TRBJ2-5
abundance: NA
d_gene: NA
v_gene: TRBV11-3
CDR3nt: TGTGCCAGCAGCTTAGGTCAGTGGGAGACCCAGTACTTC
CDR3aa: CASSLGQWETQYF

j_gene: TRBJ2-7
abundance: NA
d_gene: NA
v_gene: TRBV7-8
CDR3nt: TGTGCCAGCAGCTTAGTCAGGGGATCTTACGAGCAGTACTTC
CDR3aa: CASSLVRGSYEQYF

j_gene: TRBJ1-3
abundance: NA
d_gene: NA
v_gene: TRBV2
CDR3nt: TGTGCCAGCAACCCCCCGAGCCTCTCTGGAAACACCATATATTTT
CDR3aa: CASNPPSLSGNTIYF

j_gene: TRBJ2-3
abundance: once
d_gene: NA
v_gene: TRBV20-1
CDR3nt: TGCAGTCTGGTGGGGAGCGATACGCAGTATTTT
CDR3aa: CSLVGSDTQYF

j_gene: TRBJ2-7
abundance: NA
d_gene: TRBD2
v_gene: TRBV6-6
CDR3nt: TGTGCCAGCAGTTTAGCGGGGGGACTGAACGAGCAGTACTTC
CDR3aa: CASSLAGGLNEQYF

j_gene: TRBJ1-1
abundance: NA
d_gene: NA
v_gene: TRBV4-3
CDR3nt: TGCGCCAGCAGCCAAGAGGGGGGGTACACTGAAGCTTTCTTT
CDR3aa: CASSQEGGYTEAFF

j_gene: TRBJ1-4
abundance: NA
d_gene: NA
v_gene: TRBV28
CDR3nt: TGTGCCAGCAGTTTATCCCGGGACTTCAGGGAAAAACTGTTTTTT
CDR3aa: CASSLSRDFREKLFF

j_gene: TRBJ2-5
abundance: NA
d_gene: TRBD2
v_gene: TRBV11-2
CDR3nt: TGTGCCAGCAGCTTAGATTGGGCGGGGGGGCGAGAGACCCAGTACTTC
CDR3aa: CASSLDWAGGRETQYF

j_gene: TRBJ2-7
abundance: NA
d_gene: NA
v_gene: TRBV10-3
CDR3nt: TGTGCCATCAGTGAGAGGGCCCACTTAGGGCTCTACGAGCAGTACTTC
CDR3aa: CAISERAHLGLYEQYF

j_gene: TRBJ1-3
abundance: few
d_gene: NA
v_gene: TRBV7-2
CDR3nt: TGTGCCAGCAGCTTAGGGGGAATCTCTGGAAACACCATATATTTT
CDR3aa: CASSLGGISGNTIYF

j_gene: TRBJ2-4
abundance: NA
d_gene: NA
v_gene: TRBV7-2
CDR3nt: TGTGCCAGCACTGTTGAACAGGGATTCGGCAAAAACATTCAGTACTTC
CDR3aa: CASTVEQGFGKNIQYF

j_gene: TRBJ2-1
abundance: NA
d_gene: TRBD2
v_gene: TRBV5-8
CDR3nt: TGTGCCAGCAGCTCCGGGACTAGCGCTTACAATGAGCAGTTCTTC
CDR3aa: CASSSGTSAYNEQFF

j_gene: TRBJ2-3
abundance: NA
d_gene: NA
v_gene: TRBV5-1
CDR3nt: TGCGCCAGCAGCTGGCGTGGGGAGACAGATACGCAGTATTTT
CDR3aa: CASSWRGETDTQYF

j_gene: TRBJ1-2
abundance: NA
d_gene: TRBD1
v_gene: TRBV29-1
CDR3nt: TGCAGCGTTAATCCGGGACAGGGGAACTATGGCTACACCTTC
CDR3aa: CSVNPGQGNYGYTF

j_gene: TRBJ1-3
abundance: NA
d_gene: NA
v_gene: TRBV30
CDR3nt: TGTGCCTGGAGTGAGAATAGCTCTGGAAACACCATATATTTT
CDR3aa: CAWSENSSGNTIYF

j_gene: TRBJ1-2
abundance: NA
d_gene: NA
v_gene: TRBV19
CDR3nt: TGTGCCAGTTCTGGGTTCAACCCTAACTATGGCTACACCTTC
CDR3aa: CASSGFNPNYGYTF

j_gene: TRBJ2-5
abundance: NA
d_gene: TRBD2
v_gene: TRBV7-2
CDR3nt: TGTGCCAGCAGCTTAAGGCTAGCGGGGGGTGGAGAGCAGTACTTC
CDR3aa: CASSLRLAGGGEQYF

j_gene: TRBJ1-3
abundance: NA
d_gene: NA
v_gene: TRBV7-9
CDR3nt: TGTGCCGGCAGGGGTTTGACTGGAAACACCATATATTTT
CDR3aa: CAGRGLTGNTIYF

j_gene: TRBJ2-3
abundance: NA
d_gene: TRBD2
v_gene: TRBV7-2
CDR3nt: TGTGCCAGCAGCTTCCGCGGGGGGGCCACCACAGATACGCAGTATTTT
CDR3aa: CASSFRGGATTDTQYF

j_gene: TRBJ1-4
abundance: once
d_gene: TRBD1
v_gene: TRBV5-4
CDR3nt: TGTGCCAGCAGCTCGGACGTGGGACAGGTTAATGAAAAACTGTTTTTT
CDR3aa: CASSSDVGQVNEKLFF

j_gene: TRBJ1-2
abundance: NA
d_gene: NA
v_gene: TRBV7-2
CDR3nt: TGTGCCAGCAGTCTTAAAAATGACTATGGCTACACCTTC
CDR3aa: CASSLKNDYGYTF

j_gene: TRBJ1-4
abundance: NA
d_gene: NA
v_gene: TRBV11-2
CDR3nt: TGTGCCAGCAGCTTAGGGTCGACTAATGAAAAACTGTTTTTT
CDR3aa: CASSLGSTNEKLFF

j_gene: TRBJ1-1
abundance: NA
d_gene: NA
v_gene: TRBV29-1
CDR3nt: TGCAGCGTTAGCACGAACACTGAAGCTTTCTTT
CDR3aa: CSVSTNTEAFF

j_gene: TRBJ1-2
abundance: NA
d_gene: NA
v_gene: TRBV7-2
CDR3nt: TGTGCCAGCAGCTTAGACCGCAGAAGAGGCTACACCTTC
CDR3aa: CASSLDRRRGYTF

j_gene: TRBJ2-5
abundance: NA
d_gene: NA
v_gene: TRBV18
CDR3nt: TGTGCCAGCTCACCAGGGGGCCGGGGAGAGACCCAGTACTTC
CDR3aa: CASSPGGRGETQYF

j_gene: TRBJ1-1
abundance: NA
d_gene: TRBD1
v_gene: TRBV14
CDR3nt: TGTGCCAGCAGCCCGTACTGGACAGGGGGGAACACTGAAGCTTTCTTT
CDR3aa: CASSPYWTGGNTEAFF

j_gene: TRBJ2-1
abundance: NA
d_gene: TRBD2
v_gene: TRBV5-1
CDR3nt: TGCGCCAGCAGCTATGGACTAGCGGGGTCCAATGAGCAGTTCTTC
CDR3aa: CASSYGLAGSNEQFF

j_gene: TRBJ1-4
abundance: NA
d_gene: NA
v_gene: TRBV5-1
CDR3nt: TGCGCCAGCAGCTTGTTCCCCCCGGACGCTAATGAAAAACTGTTTTTT
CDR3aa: CASSLFPPDANEKLFF

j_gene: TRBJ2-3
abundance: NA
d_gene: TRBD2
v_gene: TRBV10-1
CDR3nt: TGCGCCAGCAGCGGGGGGACTTCGACAGATACGCAGTATTTT
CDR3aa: CASSGGTSTDTQYF

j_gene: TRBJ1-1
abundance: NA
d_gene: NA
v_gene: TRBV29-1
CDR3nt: TGCAGCGTTGCAGCCGCGACTGAAGCTTTCTTT
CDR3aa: CSVAAATEAFF

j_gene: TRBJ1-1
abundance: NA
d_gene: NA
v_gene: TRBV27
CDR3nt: TGTGCCAGCAGTTCCCGACTTGACACTGAAGCTTTCTTT
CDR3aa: CASSSRLDTEAFF

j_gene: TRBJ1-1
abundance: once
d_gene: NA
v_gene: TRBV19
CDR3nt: TGTGCCAGTAGTATCAACAGGGTAACTGAAGCTTTCTTT
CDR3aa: CASSINRVTEAFF

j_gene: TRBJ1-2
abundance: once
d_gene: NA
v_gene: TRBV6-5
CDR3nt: TGTGCCAGCAGTTCCCATTGGGGGAAGTCGAACTATGGCTACACCTTC
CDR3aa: CASSSHWGKSNYGYTF

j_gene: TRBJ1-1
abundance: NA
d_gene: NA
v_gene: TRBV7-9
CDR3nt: TGTGCCAGCAGCCCCCCCGAGATGAACACTGAAGCTTTCTTT
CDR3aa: CASSPPEMNTEAFF

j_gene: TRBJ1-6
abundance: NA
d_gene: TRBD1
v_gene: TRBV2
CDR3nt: TGTGCCAGCAGTTACAGTGGACAGGCCAGCTCCTATAATTCACCCCTCCACTTT
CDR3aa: CASSYSGQASSYNSPLHF

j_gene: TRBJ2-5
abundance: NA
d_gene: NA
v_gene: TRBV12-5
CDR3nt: TGTGCTAGTGGTCGGGACCTTTCAGAGACCCAGTACTTC
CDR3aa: CASGRDLSETQYF

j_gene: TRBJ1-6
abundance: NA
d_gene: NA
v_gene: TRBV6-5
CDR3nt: TGTGCCACGATGAGGGAAGGGCAGTTCCGATCACCCCTCCACTTT
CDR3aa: CATMREGQFRSPLHF

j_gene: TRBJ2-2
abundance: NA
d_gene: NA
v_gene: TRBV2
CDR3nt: TGTGCCAGCGGGGGGGCGGGCACCGGGGAGCTGTTTTTT
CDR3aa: CASGGAGTGELFF

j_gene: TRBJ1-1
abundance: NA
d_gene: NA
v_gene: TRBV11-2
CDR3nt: TGTGCCAGCAGCCCCCGGAGGGGACTCACGAACACTGAAGCTTTCTTT
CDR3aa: CASSPRRGLTNTEAFF

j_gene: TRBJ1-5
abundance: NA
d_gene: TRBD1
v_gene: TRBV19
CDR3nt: TGTGCCAGTAAAGGGGGGGGGACAGAGAGAAATCAGCCCCAGCATTTT
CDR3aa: CASKGGGTERNQPQHF

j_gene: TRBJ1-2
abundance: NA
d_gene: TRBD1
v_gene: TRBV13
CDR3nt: TGTGCCAGCAAAGACAGGGGGGAGGGTTCTAACTATGGCTACACCTTC
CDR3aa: CASKDRGEGSNYGYTF

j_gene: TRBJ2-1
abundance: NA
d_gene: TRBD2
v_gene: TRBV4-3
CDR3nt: TGCGCCAGCAGCCAAGCCTATAGCGGGGGGTACAATGAGCAGTTCTTC
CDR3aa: CASSQAYSGGYNEQFF

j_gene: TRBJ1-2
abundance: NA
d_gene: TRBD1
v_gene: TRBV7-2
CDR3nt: TGTGCCAGCAGCTTACAGGACAGGGGCGGAGGCTACACCTTC
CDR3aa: CASSLQDRGGGYTF

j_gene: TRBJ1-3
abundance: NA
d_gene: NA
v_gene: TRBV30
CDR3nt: TGTGCCTGGGGTTATACTGGAAACACCATATATTTT
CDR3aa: CAWGYTGNTIYF

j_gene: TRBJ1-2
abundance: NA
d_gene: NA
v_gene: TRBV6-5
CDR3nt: TGTGCCAGCAGTGAAAGAGTGGGGTCCGGCTACACCTTC
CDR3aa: CASSERVGSGYTF

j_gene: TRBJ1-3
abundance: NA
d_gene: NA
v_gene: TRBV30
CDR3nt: TGTGCCTGGAGTGGATTCGCAGTCTCTGGAAACACCATATATTTT
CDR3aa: CAWSGFAVSGNTIYF

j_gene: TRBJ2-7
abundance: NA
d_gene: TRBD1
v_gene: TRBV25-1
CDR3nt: TGTGCCAGCAGTGATAACCCTCCCGGGACAGTATATTACGAGCAGTACTTC
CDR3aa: CASSDNPPGTVYYEQYF

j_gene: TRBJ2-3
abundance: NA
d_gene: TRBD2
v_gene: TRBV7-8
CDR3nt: TGTGCCAGCAGCTTCCAACTAGCGGGGGCAACAGATACGCAGTATTTT
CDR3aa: CASSFQLAGATDTQYF

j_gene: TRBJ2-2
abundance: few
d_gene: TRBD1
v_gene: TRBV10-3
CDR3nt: TGTGCCATCAGTGAGGGTACCACAGGGGTGGCCGGGGAGCTGTTTTTT
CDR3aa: CAISEGTTGVAGELFF

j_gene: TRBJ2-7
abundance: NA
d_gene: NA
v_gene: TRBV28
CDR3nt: TGTGCCAGCAGCGCGGGACAGAGGGCTCTTTACGAGCAGTACTTC
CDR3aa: CASSAGQRALYEQYF

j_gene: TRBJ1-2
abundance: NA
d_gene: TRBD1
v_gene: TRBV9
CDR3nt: TGTGCCAGCAGCGTAGCCGGTTGGACAGGAAACTATGGCTACACCTTC
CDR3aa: CASSVAGWTGNYGYTF

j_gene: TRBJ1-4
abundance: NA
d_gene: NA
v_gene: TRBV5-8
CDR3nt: TGTGCCAGCAGGAGGTCACAGACTAATGAAAAACTGTTTTTT
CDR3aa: CASRRSQTNEKLFF